This T cell receptor beta chain was sequenced during a study of T and B cells in COVID-19 patients. Study-level background: The recovered cohort's median age was approximately 37 years, versus less than 75 years in active infection.

The CDR3 contains 19 residues. Trimming took 4 bases from V and 0 from J, leaving 19 bases between them. The germline V gene encodes CDR1 MNHNY and CDR2 SVGAGI (reference sequence). A few counts support this clonotype. BIOMED2 TRB-A/B primer pools were used in multiplex TRB PCR. Via MiXCR, TCRdb re-called the multiplex PCR reads, giving one row per CDR3 protein. The sample shows about 23,000 distinct CDR3 sequences, just under 30% of them seen only once. From blood, about 220-500 ng of genomic DNA served as TRB template. The sequence derives from a human donor who had recovered from COVID-19. V and J are TRBV6-6 and TRBJ2-6; the D gene is possibly TRBD2 (6 bases). Specimen: blood. CDR3 DNA sequence: TGTGCCAGCAGTTCACCAAGGGACTTCACACCCTCTGGGGCCAACGTCCTGACTTTC. Amino acid sequence: CASSSPRDFTPSGANVLTF.